These 15 T cell receptor beta chains originate from one sample sequenced in a study of T cells after yellow fever vaccination. TCRdb independently ran MiXCR on the 5' RACE reads; one entry per CDR3 protein. The data hold 300,000 to 350,000 distinct CDR3 sequences, with roughly 8.6% observed a single time. Here the sequenced sample was PBMCs, taken approximately 47 days after the first yellow fever vaccination. The receptor source for this set is a man aged 18 to 30 who received the YFV17D yellow fever vaccine.

The chain carries TRBV3-1 and TRBJ2-5, with TRBD2 identical over 7 bases. From germline, CDR1 is LGHDT and CDR2 YNNKEL (reference sequence). The CDR3 is made up of 14 amino acids. The V and J ends lost 8 bases and 4 bases, in that order; junction bases with no gene match: 10. CDR3 coding DNA: TGTGCCAGCTCCCAAAGCGGGGTAACAGAGACCCAGTACTTC. It specifies CASSQSGVTETQYF.

This clonotype showed up just a few times. The chain combines TRBV20-1 with TRBJ1-2; D not certain. The V end lost 3 bases, the J end lost 5 bases, and 10 bases lay between the germline ends. This CDR3 is built from 12 residues. Germline V gene sequence: CDR1 DFQATT, CDR2 SNEGSKA (reference sequence). The CDR3 region is CSARDGHYGYTF. The DNA for the CDR3 is TGCAGTGCTAGGGACGGTCATTATGGCTACACCTTC.

This chain uses TRBV19 with TRBJ1-3, with a possible D match to TRBD1 (5 bases). Per the germline V gene, CDR1 is LNHDA and CDR2 is SQIVND (reference sequence). CDR3 length: 15 amino acids. V was shortened by 10 bases and J by 0 bases, with 16 bases between the two germline ends. For the CDR3, the DNA is TGTGCCACCCACGGATGGGGCAGCTCTGGAAACACCATATATTTT. Residues: CATHGWGSSGNTIYF.

The table lists this clonotype with a few counts. The chain recombines TRBV28 with TRBJ2-7; possibly TRBD2 for D (5 bases). The CDR3 is 14 residues long. The germline CDR1 and CDR2 sequences are MDHEN and SYDVKM. V was shortened by 6 bases and J by 4 bases, with 16 bases between the two germline ends. The CDR3 DNA reads TGTGCCAGCAGCTGGCGAGCGGCCCCTTACGAGCAGTACTTC. It translates to CASSWRAAPYEQYF.

This clonotype was counted between two and nine times. The J gene is TRBJ2-3, the V gene TRBV7-3, with TRBD2 identical over 9 bases. Losses at the gene ends were 4 bases for V and 6 bases for J; bases not matched to a gene: 5. Germline V gene sequence: CDR1 SGHTA, CDR2 FQGTGA. The CDR3 runs to 14 residues. The CDR3 region is CASSYSSGVDTQYF. CDR3 sequence (DNA): TGTGCCAGCAGCTATTCTAGCGGGGTCGATACGCAGTATTTT.

The chain links TRBV6-5 to TRBJ2-7; TRBD1 agrees at 7 bases. V was pared by 5 bases and J by 3 bases, with 4 bases of the junction left unmatched. Per germline, CDR1 MNHEY and CDR2 SVGAGI. The CDR3 contains 13 residues. CDR3 nucleotide sequence: TGTGCCAGCAGTAATCGACAGGGCTACGAGCAGTACTTC. Its translation is CASSNRQGYEQYF.

There are a few counts of this clonotype. The chain combines TRBV5-1 with TRBJ1-1, with D tentatively TRBD1 (6 bases). V lost 5 bases to trimming and J lost 5 bases, with 13 bases between them. The length of the CDR3 is 13 residues. The germline gives CDR1 SGHRS, CDR2 YFSETQ. The CDR3 DNA follows: TGCGCCAGCAGATTTACAGGGTGGACTGAAGCTTTCTTT. It encodes CASRFTGWTEAFF.

In this sample, this clonotype turned up a few times. V is TRBV6-2 or TRBV6-3 and J is TRBJ1-6; maybe TRBD1 (6 bases). This CDR3 spans 14 amino acids. Germline V gives CDR1 MNHEY, CDR2 SVGEGT. Between the trimmed V and J ends, which lost 4 bases and 10 bases, there was a span of 14 bases. CDR3 sequence: CASSWGPPGSPLHF. The CDR3 DNA reads as TGTGCCAGCAGTTGGGGGCCCCCAGGGTCACCCCTCCACTTT.

This clonotype was picked up a small number of times. V and J are TRBV7-2 and TRBJ1-5; D is uncertain. Per the germline V gene, CDR1 is SGHTA and CDR2 is FQGNSA. The CDR3 totals 13 residues. Trimming took off 1 base at V and 6 bases at J, with 7 bases between the two ends. The CDR3 sequence: CASSLGDGQPQHF. CDR3 sequence (DNA): TGTGCCAGCAGCTTAGGGGATGGTCAGCCCCAGCATTTT.

The CDR3 spells CSTRGAGVGEQFF. The CDR3 DNA reads TGCAGCACACGAGGGGCAGGGGTCGGTGAGCAGTTCTTC. The chain combines TRBV29-1 with TRBJ2-1, with D tentatively TRBD1 (6 bases). Between the trimmed V and J ends, which lost 8 bases and 9 bases, there was a span of 20 bases. This CDR3 region has 13 residues. Per the germline V gene, CDR1 is SQVTM and CDR2 is ANQGSEA.

V usage is TRBV12-3 or TRBV12-4 and J usage is TRBJ2-1; no reliable D call. The CDR3 covers 13 residues. Trimming left V 4 bases short and J 6 bases short, with 10 bases between. CDR3 in amino acids: CASSWSGGNEQFF. CDR3 bases: TGTGCCAGCAGTTGGTCAGGTGGCAATGAGCAGTTCTTC.

About this clonotype: At one of its ends the junction is not consistent with the germline gene, which may arise from a read error. The chain joins TRBV20-1 to TRBJ1-5; no reliable D call. The CDR3 extends over 12 amino acids. Germline V CDR1 and CDR2: DFQATT, SNEGSKA (reference sequence). The CDR3 DNA reads as TGCAGTGCTAGAAGTAGCAATCAGCCCCAGAATTTT. It yields the protein CSARSSNQPQNF.

V is TRBV7-9 and J is TRBJ2-1; D is tentatively TRBD1 or TRBD2 (5 bases each). Deletions cut 7 bases from V and 0 bases from J, with 16 bases between. There are 16 residues in the CDR3. Per germline, CDR1 SEHNR and CDR2 FQNEAQ (reference sequence). The CDR3, as DNA: TGTGCCAGCACCCCCTCGTCAGGGAGCTCCTACAATGAGCAGTTCTTC. Its protein product is CASTPSSGSSYNEQFF.

V is TRBV20-1 and J is TRBJ2-1; D perhaps matches TRBD1 (6 bases). V dropped 5 bases and J dropped 4 bases, with 9 bases sitting between them. The CDR3 is 12 amino acids. CDR1 and CDR2 (germline): DFQATT, SNEGSKA (reference sequence). The CDR3 region is CSAQTGYNEQFF. Written as DNA, the CDR3 is TGCAGTGCTCAAACAGGGTACAATGAGCAGTTCTTC.

The table lists this clonotype with a few counts. The CDR3 here is CASSHGGGYVGYTF. The CDR3 coding sequence is TGCGCCAGCAGCCATGGGGGGGGATATGTAGGCTACACCTTC. The chain uses TRBV4-3 and TRBJ1-2, with a weak D call TRBD1 (5 bases). CDR1 is LGHNA and CDR2 is YSLEER in the germline V gene. The V and J ends lost 3 bases and 8 bases respectively, with 16 bases between them. The CDR3 spans 14 residues.